These 21 T cell receptor beta chains were all obtained from the same sample, sequenced in a study of blood T cell repertoires in COVID-19. Assay: immunoSEQ multiplex PCR; the TCRdb copy retains only in-frame clones and omits some. The top ten hold around 15% of the sample, which has tens of thousands of clones, 70% to 90% seen once. What was sequenced was peripheral blood. Every receptor here comes from a man between 65 and 85 years old with active COVID-19.

The V gene is TRBV19, the J gene TRBJ2-1; D might be TRBD2 (6 bases). CDR1 LNHDA and CDR2 SQIVND come from the germline V gene (reference sequence). The CDR3 runs 14 residues. Trimming removed 6 bases at V and 7 bases at J, with 16 bases between. CDR3 sequence: CASSPGGVWNEQFF. DNA of the CDR3: TGTGCCAGTAGCCCAGGAGGGGTCTGGAATGAGCAGTTCTTC.

Concerning this clone: Relative to the germline gene, one junction end is altered; a read error may explain this. This chain links TRBV6-6 with TRBJ2-2, with a tentative D call TRBD1 (6 bases). Germline V gene lookup returns CDR1 MNHNY and CDR2 SVGAGI (reference sequence). The CDR3 is 17 amino acids. CDR3: CASSPVPGHLNPGELFF. Here the CDR3 DNA reads TGTGCCAGCAGTCCAGTACCGGGACACTTGAACCCCGGGGAGCTGTTTTTT.

This sequence joins TRBV25-1 and TRBJ1-5, with 7 bases matching TRBD1. This CDR3 contains 13 residues. Losses at the gene ends were 4 bases for V and 9 bases for J; bases not matched to a gene: 6. Germline V gene lookup returns CDR1 MGHDK and CDR2 SYGVNS. The CDR3, as DNA: TGTGCCAGCAGTGGGACAGGCTCTCGGCCCCAGCATTTT. Translated, it gives CASSGTGSRPQHF.

The chain uses TRBV7-3 and TRBJ2-3; possibly TRBD2 for D (5 bases). CDR1 and CDR2 (germline): SGHTA, FQGTGA. The CDR3 loop spans 14 amino acids. V was shortened by 2 bases and J by 2 bases, with 8 bases between the two germline ends. CDR3 sequence: CASSLGLLTDTQYF. The CDR3 bases are TGTGCCAGCAGCTTAGGACTCCTCACAGATACGCAGTATTTT.

The chain combines TRBV18 with TRBJ1-6, with TRBD1 matching over 7 bases. From germline, CDR1 is KGHSH and CDR2 LQKENI. After removal of 4 bases from V and 5 bases from J, the junction contained 2 bases not matched to a gene. The CDR3 totals 14 residues. For the CDR3, the DNA is TGTGCCAGCTCACAGGGACAGAATAATTCACCCCTCCACTTT. Residues: CASSQGQNNSPLHF.

The chain carries TRBV5-1 and TRBJ2-3, with 10 positions matching TRBD1. The CDR3 loop spans 17 amino acids. CDR1 is SGHRS and CDR2 is YFSETQ in the germline V gene. The junction had 10 bases not matched to a gene; V was cut back by 0 bases and J by 6 bases. The CDR3 DNA is TGCGCCAGCAGCTTGGCCCTGACAGGGGGCGGCCGGGATACGCAGTATTTT. Its translation: CASSLALTGGGRDTQYF.

The CDR3, as DNA: TGTGCCAGCATCGGGACTGCCCTAGCCAAAAACATTCAGTACTTC. It specifies CASIGTALAKNIQYF. V usage is TRBV7-9 and J usage is TRBJ2-4; TRBD2 is a possible D gene (6 bases). V shed 7 bases and J shed 0 bases, with 13 bases lying between them. The V gene's germline CDR1 is SEHNR and CDR2 FQNEAQ (reference sequence). The CDR3 is 15 amino acids.

V usage is TRBV18 and J usage is TRBJ2-5, with D perhaps matching TRBD2 (6 bases). The CDR3 consists of 13 residues. The V gene's germline CDR1 is KGHSH and CDR2 LQKENI. Trimming stripped 3 bases from V and 2 bases from J, with 7 bases between. This CDR3 is CASSPGTQETQYF. The CDR3 DNA reads TGTGCCAGCTCACCGGGGACTCAAGAGACCCAGTACTTC.

CDR3 sequence: CSVGSQGAVNEQFF. Written as DNA, the CDR3 is TGCAGCGTTGGCTCACAGGGGGCGGTCAATGAGCAGTTCTTC. The chain recombines TRBV29-1 with TRBJ2-1, with 9 bases lining up with TRBD1. In germline, CDR1 is SQVTM, CDR2 ANQGSEA. Trimming at V came to 4 bases and at J to 6 bases, leaving 7 bases not matched to a gene. The CDR3 spans 14 residues.

The rearrangement links TRBV28 to TRBJ1-5, with D unresolved. CDR1 and CDR2 from the germline V gene are MDHEN and SYDVKM. CDR3 length equals 17 residues. Trimming took 3 bases from V and 0 from J, leaving 15 bases between them. This chain's CDR3 is CASSLYSKLNSNQPQHF. CDR3 DNA: TGTGCCAGCAGTTTGTATTCAAAGCTCAATAGCAATCAGCCCCAGCATTTT.

The V call is TRBV2, the J call TRBJ2-3; unclear D gene. CDR3 length: 15 residues. Deletions cut 1 base from V and 2 bases from J, with 10 bases between. CDR1 is SNHLY and CDR2 is FYNNEI in the germline V gene. CDR3 nucleotides: TGTGCCAGCAGTGAAGTCAGAATACCCACAGATACGCAGTATTTT. This sequence encodes CASSEVRIPTDTQYF.

The chain couples TRBV11-1 to TRBJ1-2; 10 bases are shared with TRBD1. After removal of 3 bases from V and 4 bases from J, the junction contained 5 bases not matched to a gene. CDR3 length: 15 residues. Germline-derived CDR1 and CDR2 are SGHAT and FQDESV (reference sequence). CDR3 loop: CASSLGQGFIYGYTF. The CDR3 nucleotides read TGTGCCAGCAGCTTGGGACAGGGGTTTATCTATGGCTACACCTTC.

V and J are TRBV5-1 and TRBJ2-7; possible D gene TRBD1, 6 bases. Trimming cost V 5 bases and J 2 bases, with 17 bases left between them. The CDR3 covers 15 residues. Germline-derived CDR1 and CDR2 are SGHRS and YFSETQ. The CDR3: CASSLRQGKTYEQYF. DNA for the CDR3: TGCGCCAGCAGTCTAAGGCAGGGGAAAACCTACGAGCAGTACTTC.

The genes are TRBV15 and TRBJ1-4; 9 bases match TRBD1. This CDR3 region has 15 residues. From germline, CDR1 is LNHNV and CDR2 YYDKDF (reference sequence). Unmatched junction bases numbered 9, after V lost 5 bases and J lost 8 bases. The CDR3, as DNA: TGTGCCACCAGCTTGCCGGGACAGGGATCCGAAAAACTGTTTTTT. It is translated as CATSLPGQGSEKLFF. The variable domain in full, completed from reference TRBV15 and TRBJ1-4, reads DAMVIQNPRYQVTQFGKPVTLSCSQTLNHNVMYWYQQKSSQAPKLLFHYYDKDFNNEADTPDNFQSRRPNTSFCFLDIRSPGLGDTAMYLCATSLPGQGSEKLFFGSGTQLSVL.

The V gene is TRBV3-1 (or the pseudogene TRBV3-2), the J gene TRBJ2-1, with TRBD2 matching over 11 bases. The length of the CDR3 is 14 residues. Germline assignment: CDR1 LGHDT and CDR2 YNNKEL (reference sequence). V trimming: 3 bases; J trimming: 6 bases; junction bases outside the gene matches: 1. This CDR3 reads CASSHSGGANEQFF. The DNA of the CDR3 is TGTGCCAGCAGCCATAGCGGGGGGGCCAATGAGCAGTTCTTC.

This clone was counted a single time. This chain joins TRBV14 and TRBJ2-4; a possible D gene is TRBD2 (5 bases). The CDR3 sequence is 12 residues long. V shed 3 bases and J shed 8 bases, with 8 bases lying between them. Germline V gives CDR1 SGHDN, CDR2 FVKESK. The chain's CDR3 is CASSQSGYIQYF. The CDR3 nucleotides read TGTGCCAGCAGCCAGTCGGGGTACATTCAGTACTTC.

V gene TRBV5-1 combines with J gene TRBJ2-1; 8 positions agree with TRBD2. The CDR3 covers 16 residues. Losses at the gene ends were 3 bases for V and 3 bases for J; bases not matched to a gene: 8. Germline V gives CDR1 SGHRS, CDR2 YFSETQ. The CDR3 DNA sequence: TGCGCCAGCAGCTACCAGTCCGGGACTAGCTACAATGAGCAGTTCTTC. The encoded protein is CASSYQSGTSYNEQFF.

Only one count was recorded for this clone. The chain employs TRBV6-1 and TRBJ2-3; TRBD1 agrees at 7 bases. This CDR3 is 14 amino acids long. V lost 2 bases to trimming and J lost 3 bases; unmatched junction nucleotides: 2. Germline V gene data show CDR1 as MNHNS and CDR2 as SASEGT. CDR3 sequence reads: CASSETGETDTQYF. CDR3 sequence (DNA): TGTGCCAGCAGTGAAACAGGGGAAACAGATACGCAGTATTTT.

The chain carries TRBV5-1 and TRBJ1-1, with 7 bases that match TRBD1. Germline V gives CDR1 SGHRS, CDR2 YFSETQ. V was clipped by 4 bases and J by 2 bases; unmatched bases: 5. The length of the CDR3 is 14 residues. The CDR3 region has the DNA TGCGCCAGCAGCGCCCGGACAGGTAACACTGAAGCTTTCTTT. It translates to CASSARTGNTEAFF.

This clone has only a few counts. V usage is TRBV5-1 and J usage is TRBJ2-2, with a tentative D call TRBD2 (6 bases). CDR3 length: 14 residues. Germline V gene data show CDR1 as SGHRS and CDR2 as YFSETQ. Trimming took 7 bases from V and 3 from J, leaving 13 bases between them. The CDR3 loop reads CASGTGVYTGELFF. The DNA of the CDR3 is TGCGCCAGCGGAACGGGGGTGTACACCGGGGAGCTGTTTTTT.

The chain couples TRBV6-5 to TRBJ2-5; TRBD1 agrees at 7 bases. Germline V gene sequence: CDR1 MNHEY, CDR2 SVGAGI. Trimming at V came to 5 bases and at J to 2 bases, leaving 8 bases not matched to a gene. The CDR3 runs to 15 residues. The CDR3 bases are TGTGCCAGCAGTCGGGACAGAGACGGGCAAGAGACCCAGTACTTC. Translation gives CASSRDRDGQETQYF.